The source of this TCR beta chain is a study of blood T cell repertoires in COVID-19. Authors' analysis steps: The authors estimated nucleated cell counts from reference gene primer amplification. Clones were sequenced by immunoSEQ multiplex PCR, and TCRdb holds only the in-frame ones, with some missing. V and J calls and clone size are given by that table; D and trimming were obtained from the DNA. Among about 210,000 clones listed, roughly 86% were seen once. The germline gives CDR1 SNHLY, CDR2 FYNNEI. The CDR3 is 13 amino acids. V lost 6 bases and J lost 7; bases outside the gene matches: 5. This clone was seen just once.

The specimen sequenced was peripheral blood. The sequence was collected from a man aged 55 to 69 with acute or convalescent COVID-19. The V gene is TRBV2, the J gene TRBJ2-1; 8 positions agree with TRBD2. The CDR3 protein is CASRRGETNEQFF. CDR3 DNA sequence: TGTGCCAGCAGGCGGGGGGAGACTAATGAGCAGTTCTTC.